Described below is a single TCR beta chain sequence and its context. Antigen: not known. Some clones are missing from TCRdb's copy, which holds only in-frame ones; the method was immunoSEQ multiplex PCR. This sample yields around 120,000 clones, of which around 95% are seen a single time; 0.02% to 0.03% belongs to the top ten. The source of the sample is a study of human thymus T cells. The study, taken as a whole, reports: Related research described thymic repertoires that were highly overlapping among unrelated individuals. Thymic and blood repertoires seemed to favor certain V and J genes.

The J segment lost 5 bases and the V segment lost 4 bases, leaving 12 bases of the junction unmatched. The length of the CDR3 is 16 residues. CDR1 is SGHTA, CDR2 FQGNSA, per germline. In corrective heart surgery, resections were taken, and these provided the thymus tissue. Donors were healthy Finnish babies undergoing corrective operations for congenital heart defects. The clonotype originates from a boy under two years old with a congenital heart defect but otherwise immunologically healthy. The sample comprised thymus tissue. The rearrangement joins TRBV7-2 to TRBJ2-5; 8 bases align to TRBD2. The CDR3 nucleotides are TGTGCCAGCAGCTGGGGGTCGGGGGGGCCCCATGAGACCCAGTACTTC. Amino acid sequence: CASSWGSGGPHETQYF. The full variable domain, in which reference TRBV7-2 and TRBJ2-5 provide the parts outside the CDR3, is GAGVSQSPSNKVTEKGKDVELRCDPISGHTALYWYRQSLGQGLEFLIYFQGNSAPDKSGLPSDRFSAERTGGSVSTLTIQRTQQEDSAVYLCASSWGSGGPHETQYFGPGTRLLVL.